This T cell receptor (beta chain) derives from a study of human T cells and chemical hapten exposure. As for the study in general: During the roughly 24-week study period, patients had diphenylcyclopropenone applied to the scalp every week. Readings were taken at 6 days from patch tests that had applied 0.01% DPC to the upper back. Patients, a majority of them female, were diagnosed with alopecia areata, totalis or universalis.

Time point defined: patch test 2, 6 weeks after DPC sensitization. Treatment meaning: therapeutic diphenylcyclopropenone sensitization with weekly scalp DPC. Donors, patients with alopecia ranging from 18 to 70 years old and judged suitable for DPC, provided samples. TCRdb reprocessed the RACE reads with MiXCR, giving one entry per CDR3 protein. There are fewer than 80,000 distinct CDR3 sequences in the sample; around a tenth occur only once, and around 7.3% lies in the top ten. From germline, CDR1 is SGDLS and CDR2 YYNGEE. The CDR3 loop spans 13 amino acids. The V gene lost 0 bases and the J gene lost 7 bases, with 10 bases spanning the gap.

V is TRBV9 and J is TRBJ2-5, with D perhaps TRBD1 (5 bases). Sample: whole blood, taken in connection with sensitization to the hapten diphenylcyclopropenone (DPC). The clonotype originates from a woman in her forties or fifties with alopecia areata. Some clones in this sample may be carry-over from other donors' samples. CDR3 DNA: TGTGCCAGCAGCGTAGAGGGGTCCGGGACCCAGTACTTC. Protein product: CASSVEGSGTQYF.